This TCR beta chain is drawn from a study of cytomegalovirus exposure and HLA in healthy donors. Researchers ran the PCR with 60 Vbeta and 13 Jbeta primers. Sequencing used immunoSEQ multiplex PCR; TCRdb keeps in-frame clones, though not all of them. Of some 120,000 clones in the sample, about 80% were seen once. Findings and caveats of the study: Earlier analysis found most TCR beta V segments productive about 90% or about 30% of the time.

Turning to this clone: Antigen specificity is unknown.

The specimen sequenced was PBMCs. The TCR sequence derives from a man aged 25-40 years in good health and CMV-seronegative.

CDR3 sequence reads: CAIPSVYYGYTF. Here the CDR3 DNA reads TGTGCCATCCCGAGCGTCTACTATGGCTACACCTTC. This chain links TRBV10-3 with TRBJ1-2; the D is unclear. Trimming pared 8 bases from V and 3 bases from J, leaving 10 bases between. Germline lookup yields CDR1 ENHRY and CDR2 SYGVKD. The CDR3 loop spans 12 amino acids.